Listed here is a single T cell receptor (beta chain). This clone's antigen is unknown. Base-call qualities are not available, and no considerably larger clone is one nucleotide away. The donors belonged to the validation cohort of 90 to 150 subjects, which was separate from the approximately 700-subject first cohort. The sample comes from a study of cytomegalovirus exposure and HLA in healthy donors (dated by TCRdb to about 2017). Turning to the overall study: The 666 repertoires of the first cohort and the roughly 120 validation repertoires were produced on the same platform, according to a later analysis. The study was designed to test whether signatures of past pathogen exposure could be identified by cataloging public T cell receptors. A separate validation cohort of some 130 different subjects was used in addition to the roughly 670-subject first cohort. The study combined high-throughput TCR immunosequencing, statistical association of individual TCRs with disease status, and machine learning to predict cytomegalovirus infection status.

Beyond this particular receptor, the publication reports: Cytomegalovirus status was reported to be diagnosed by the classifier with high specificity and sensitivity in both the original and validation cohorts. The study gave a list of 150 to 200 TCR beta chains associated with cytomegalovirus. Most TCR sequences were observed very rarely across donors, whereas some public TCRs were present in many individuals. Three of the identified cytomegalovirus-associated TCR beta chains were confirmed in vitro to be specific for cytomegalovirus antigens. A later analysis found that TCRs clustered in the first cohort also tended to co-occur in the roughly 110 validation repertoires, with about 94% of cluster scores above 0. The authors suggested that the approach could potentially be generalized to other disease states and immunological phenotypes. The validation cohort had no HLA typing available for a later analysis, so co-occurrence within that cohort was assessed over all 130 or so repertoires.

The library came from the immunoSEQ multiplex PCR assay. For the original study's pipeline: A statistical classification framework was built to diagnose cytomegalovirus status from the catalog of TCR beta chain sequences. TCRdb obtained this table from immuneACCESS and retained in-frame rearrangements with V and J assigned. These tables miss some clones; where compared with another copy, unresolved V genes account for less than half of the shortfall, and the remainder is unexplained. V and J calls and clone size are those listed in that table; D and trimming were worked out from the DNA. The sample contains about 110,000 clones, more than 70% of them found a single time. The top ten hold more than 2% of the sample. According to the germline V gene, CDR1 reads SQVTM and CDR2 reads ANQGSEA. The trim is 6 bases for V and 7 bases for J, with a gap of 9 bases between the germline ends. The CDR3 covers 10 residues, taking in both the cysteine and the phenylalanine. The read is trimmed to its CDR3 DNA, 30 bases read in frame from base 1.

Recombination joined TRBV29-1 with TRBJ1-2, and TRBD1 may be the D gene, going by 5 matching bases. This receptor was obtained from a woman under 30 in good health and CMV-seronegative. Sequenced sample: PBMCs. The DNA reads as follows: TGCAGCGTATTAGGGGCTGGCTACACCTTC. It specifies CSVLGAGYTF.